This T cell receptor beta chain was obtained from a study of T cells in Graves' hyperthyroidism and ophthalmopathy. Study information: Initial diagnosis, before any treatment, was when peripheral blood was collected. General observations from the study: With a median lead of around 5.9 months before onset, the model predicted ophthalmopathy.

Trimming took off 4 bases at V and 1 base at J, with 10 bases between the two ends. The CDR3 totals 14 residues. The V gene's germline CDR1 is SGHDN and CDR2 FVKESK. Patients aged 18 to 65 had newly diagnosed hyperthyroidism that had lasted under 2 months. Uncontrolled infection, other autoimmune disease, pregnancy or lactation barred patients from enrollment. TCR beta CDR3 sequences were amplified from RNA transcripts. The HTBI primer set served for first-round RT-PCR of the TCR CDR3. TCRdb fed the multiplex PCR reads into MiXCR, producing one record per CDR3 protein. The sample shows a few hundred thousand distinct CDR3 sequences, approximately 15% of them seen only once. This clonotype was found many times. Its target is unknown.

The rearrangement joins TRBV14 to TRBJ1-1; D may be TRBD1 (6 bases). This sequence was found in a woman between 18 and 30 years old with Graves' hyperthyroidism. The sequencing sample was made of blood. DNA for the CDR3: TGTGCCAGCAGCCCCACAGGGCAGAACACTGAAGCTTTCTTT. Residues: CASSPTGQNTEAFF.